This TCR beta chain was profiled in a study of OX40 agonist ivuxolimab in advanced cancers. Study outcomes and limitations: Nonresponders included some who also had low normalized T-cell clonal expansion.

V lost 5 bases, J lost 0 bases, and 11 bases lay in between. Germline V gives CDR1 SGHTA, CDR2 FQGNSA. This CDR3 spans 15 amino acids. This clone was counted only a few times. The antigen is unknown. The method was immunoSEQ multiplex PCR; TCRdb's version includes in-frame clones alone and lacks a portion of them. Of about 89,000 clones in the sample, 70% to 90% were seen once. This specimen was CD4+ or CD8+ T cells sorted from blood, taken in a trial of the OX40 agonist ivuxolimab. V is TRBV7-2 and J is TRBJ1-3; D may be TRBD1 (5 bases). The sequence was collected from an adult with an advanced solid tumor such as melanoma, head and neck, liver or kidney cancer. The CDR3 bases are TGTGCCAGCAGCCGGGACGGTAGCTCTGGAAACACCATATATTTT. Amino acid sequence: CASSRDGSSGNTIYF.